Detailed here is one T cell receptor (beta chain). This clone's antigen is unknown. Base-call qualities are not available, and no considerably larger clone is one nucleotide away. These data originate in a study of cytomegalovirus exposure and HLA in healthy donors (dated by TCRdb to about 2017). About the full investigation: An earlier analysis of 550 to 700 of the donors reported more than 250 Gb of sequence data and about 100 million unique TCR beta sequences from 190 million or so T cells. Approximately 300 gigabases of sequencing data and about 92 million unique TCR sequences made up an early release that covered roughly 670 HLA-typed donors. Of the 398 genotyped donors, approximately 82% fell in the genetic ancestry cluster associated with self-reported Caucasian donors. The study aimed to test whether cataloging public T cell receptors could reveal signatures of past pathogen exposure. The T cell repertoires of 670 or so subjects were profiled by immunosequencing and related to cytomegalovirus serostatus. Along with the approximately 600-subject first cohort, a separate validation cohort of over 90 different subjects was used. To predict cytomegalovirus infection status, the study combined high-throughput TCR immunosequencing, statistical association of individual TCRs with disease status, and machine learning. To study patterns of TCR occurrence, a later analysis re-analyzed previously published TCR beta repertoires from 666 donors and added high-resolution HLA genotyping. In the later analysis, no new phenotypic data were used to find candidate immune exposures; instead, reliance was placed on TCR beta sequences and their occurrence across donors. An earlier analysis of several hundred of the donors applied high-throughput TCR beta sequencing to assess whether each TCR beta V gene segment acted as functional or pseudogenic. Donor age, sex, ethnicity and CMV serostatus were collected together with the repertoire data. A later genetic analysis took genome-wide SNP genotypes for about 55% of the roughly 700 donors and used that subset as a discovery cohort. Every repertoire in the discovery cohort had been generated on one and the same sequencing platform. HLA typing included class I and class II loci at four-digit resolution. The number of donors typed differed by locus, with roughly 620-640 for A, B, C, DRB1 and DQB1, roughly 520 for DQA1, over 600 for DPA1, and approximately 470 for DPB1. Because of strong linkage in the cohort, 4 to 6 DR-DQ haplotypes were treated as single units for association and clustering. Among about 400 genotyped donors of the cohort, an average of roughly 230,000 unique TCR beta nucleotide sequences was sequenced per donor, of which about 19% were non-productive. Findings and caveats that apply to the study as a whole: Broadly in line with IMGT annotations, most TCR beta V segments showed up in productive rearrangements about 87% or about 30% of the time in an earlier analysis of several hundred of the donors. A further reported finding was that TCR beta sequences accurately predicted the HLA-A and HLA-B alleles for most subjects in the first cohort. According to the authors, the approach could potentially be generalized to other disease states and immunological phenotypes. Immune exposure information for the cohort was limited to CMV serostatus. Only TCR beta chains were sequenced in this cohort, and the absence of alpha or paired-chain data limited detectable features. Roughly 15 rarely observed V segments, including chromosome 9 orphons, were excluded from the earlier analysis of several hundred of the donors because counts were too low. In vitro tests confirmed that a few of the cytomegalovirus-associated TCR beta chains recognize cytomegalovirus antigens. Roughly uniform sequencing depth across donors was assumed in presence/absence analyses, although this assumption may not hold. V-gene and J-gene trimming of TCR beta chains was associated with a missense DCLRE1C variant in a later genetic analysis, and the association was replicated in an independent cohort. Across donors, most TCR sequences were observed very rarely, whereas some public TCRs were present in many individuals. In both the original and validation cohorts, the classifier was reported to diagnose cytomegalovirus status with high specificity and sensitivity. According to a later genetic analysis, donors in an Asian-associated ancestry cluster had fewer N-insertions in productive TCRs than the approximately 710-donor mean. A group of highly shared sequence variants was considered likely to be a technical artifact of the sequencing pipeline. A later analysis associated about 17,000 TCR beta sequences with specific HLA alleles at a false discovery rate of 0.05. A total of 150 to 200 TCR beta chains were listed by the study as associated with cytomegalovirus. A later analysis found that TCR association rates varied across HLA loci, with DRB1 alleles showing the most associated TCRs and HLA-C alleles the fewest. HLA typing was unavailable for some donors at each locus, so association tests used only the typed subset. Correlated functional status among segregating V segments might be attributable to linkage disequilibrium, but an unknown experimental factor could not be ruled out. In a later analysis, several top co-occurrence clusters were reported to appear linked to parvovirus B19, influenza, CMV and Epstein-Barr virus. When HLA alleles, especially DR and DQ, strongly co-occurred, attributing TCR associations to individual alleles was difficult. In a later analysis, most CMV-associated TCR beta chains were found to appear HLA-restricted, with HLA associations seemingly driven largely by CMV exposure. In a later analysis, HLA-associated TCR beta chains were found to be more clonally expanded and to have lower generation probabilities than equally common non-associated chains.

The library came from the immunoSEQ multiplex PCR assay. For the multiplex PCR, a mixture combining 60 forward primers for TCR Vbeta segments and 13 reverse primers for TCR Jbeta segments was used. The CDR3 region of rearranged TCR beta genes was amplified from genomic DNA with a multiplex PCR assay. On the Illumina HiSeq System, the amplified TCR beta libraries were sequenced as 87-base-pair reads. On the authors' methods: In a later analysis, some 80 million unique TCR beta chains were counted across the 650 to 700 repertoires, and roughly 10 million of these chains were shared by at least two donors. Raw reads were error-corrected and collapsed into unique sequences with a nearest-neighbor algorithm that merged closely related sequences to remove PCR and sequencing errors. To assign V, D and J gene segments, CDR3 sequences were aligned to IMGT reference sequences. For a sequence to be retained, a match of at least six nucleotides was required to both a V gene segment and a J gene segment. Rearrangements were called productive when the CDR3 lacked stop codons and stayed in frame with V and J; all others were non-productive. Following IMGT convention, CDR3 was defined as the stretch from the second conserved V-encoded cysteine up to the conserved J-encoded phenylalanine. Sequences without an unambiguous match to a single V gene segment were excluded from the earlier analysis of 500 to 700 of the donors. In an earlier analysis of about 590 of the donors, a V segment was called functional when productive rearrangements were above 56.7%, and segregating when the standard deviation between donors exceeded 5%. To diagnose cytomegalovirus status from the catalog of TCR beta chain sequences, a statistical classification framework was built. V and J gene assignment, in a later analysis, came from comparing TCR nucleotide sequences with IMGT/GENE-DB human TR gene sequences. The TCRdist pipeline was used in a later analysis to assign CDR3 sequences and most-parsimonious VDJ recombination scenarios. In a later analysis, each TCR beta chain was defined by its CDR3 amino acid sequence together with its V-gene family, and reads without a unique V-gene family were excluded. A later analysis removed 550 to 700 highly shared, low-generation-probability nucleotide sequences to deal with suspected cross-contamination and a sequencing artifact. In a later analysis, a clonal expansion index was calculated for each public chain from normalized within-repertoire ranks of inferred template counts. A later analysis computed generation probabilities with a VDJ recombination model fitted to out-of-frame rearrangements, and checked the results against IGoR. In a later analysis, hypergeometric tests were used to score TCR-TCR, TCR-HLA and TCR-CMV co-occurrence, with a repertoire-size bias correction applied to TCR pairs. A later analysis estimated false discovery rates by permuting HLA or CMV assignments 20 times. A later analysis grouped co-occurring TCRs with DBSCAN, adding TCRdist sequence similarity when clustering within HLA-allele-positive subsets. Repertoires with fewer than 30,000 or more than 120,000 public chains, plus five repertoires with anomalous nucleotide sharing, were excluded from co-occurrence clustering. What TCRdb holds here is the immuneACCESS table cut down to in-frame rearrangements. Part of the clones is not present; checked against another copy, under half of the missing clones reflect an unresolved V gene, and the others are unexplained. The D gene and trimming were derived from the DNA, and the V and J assignments and clone size from that table. Across this sample there are roughly 170,000 clones, with about three quarters seen only once. Jointly, the top ten make up about 1.4% of the sample.

The cohort comprised around 690 healthy bone marrow donors. At the time of sampling, every cohort member was nominally healthy, though immune exposures that went unrecorded were likely present. The donor was CMV seronegative and was included in the group of 352 seronegative cohort members. A peripheral blood sample was collected from each donor, and TCR beta sequencing was performed on peripheral blood mononuclear cells. The Qiagen DNeasy Blood Extraction Kit was used to extract genomic DNA from the blood cell samples. The sample was PBMCs. This sequence originates from a girl aged 5-17 years in good health and CMV-seronegative.

Here is the DNA: TGTGCCAGCAGCCAGACAGGGTCTAAGGAGACCCAGTACTTC. The encoded protein is CASSQTGSKETQYF. The chain is encoded by TRBV14 joined to TRBJ2-5; 7 central nucleotides agree with TRBD1. V and J are trimmed by 3 bases and 5 bases, and the gene matches miss 6 bases of the junction. The CDR1 and CDR2 encoded by the germline V gene are SGHDN and FVKESK. From the cysteine up to the phenylalanine, the CDR3 has a length of 14 residues. Of all the DNA, just the CDR3 is kept, 42 bases in frame from base 1.